The 19 T cell receptor beta chains below all came from one sample that was sequenced in a study of cytomegalovirus exposure and HLA in healthy donors. PCR primers comprised 60 Vbeta and 13 Jbeta primers. Profiled with immunoSEQ multiplex PCR; TCRdb holds only in-frame clones, not every one. The table records 100,000 to 150,000 clones, 75% to 85% of them present only once. The sample comprised PBMCs. The receptors shown here come from a man between 50 and 59 years old in good health and CMV-seronegative.

V is TRBV5-1 and J is TRBJ2-7, with 10 bases matching TRBD1. CDR1 is SGHRS, CDR2 YFSETQ, per germline. CDR3 length: 15 amino acids. V lost 6 bases, J lost 6 bases, and 12 bases stayed unmatched. CDR3 residues: CASKGGGTGVGEQYF. Written as DNA, the CDR3 is TGCGCCAGCAAGGGGGGCGGGACAGGGGTTGGCGAGCAGTACTTC.

The chain couples TRBV18 to TRBJ1-6, with TRBD1 as a possible D gene (6 bases). The V end was cut by 1 base, the J end by 6 bases, with 19 bases between. This CDR3 is 18 amino acids long. Germline V gene sequence: CDR1 KGHSH, CDR2 LQKENI. CDR3 loop: CASSPRTDSKPVNSPLHF. The CDR3 DNA reads TGTGCCAGCTCACCACGGACGGACAGCAAACCCGTTAATTCACCCCTCCACTTT. The full variable domain, rest sourced from reference TRBV18 and TRBJ1-6, is NAGVMQNPRHLVRRRGQEARLRCSPMKGHSHVYWYRQLPEEGLKFMVYLQKENIIDESGMPKERFSAEFPKEGPSILRIQQVVRGDSAAYFCASSPRTDSKPVNSPLHFGNGTRLTVT.

V usage is TRBV7-2 and J usage is TRBJ2-3; D is perhaps TRBD1 (5 bases). Trimming removed 1 base from V and 2 bases from J, with 10 bases in between. CDR1 and CDR2 (germline): SGHTA, FQGNSA. The CDR3 covers 15 residues. Here the CDR3 DNA reads TGTGCCAGCAGCTTAGGACAGCCTTACACAGATACGCAGTATTTT. Its protein product is CASSLGQPYTDTQYF.

J is TRBJ2-3 and V is TRBV9, with 9 bases identical to TRBD2. Germline CDR1 is SGDLS and CDR2 is YYNGEE. With V trimmed by 2 bases and J by 2 bases, 3 bases remained unmatched. CDR3 length: 15 amino acids. CDR3 region: CASSVASGATDTQYF. The CDR3 region has the DNA TGTGCCAGCAGCGTGGCTAGCGGGGCCACAGATACGCAGTATTTT.

This rearrangement joins TRBV5-1 to TRBJ1-3; TRBD1 agrees at 7 bases. The J segment lost 0 bases and the V segment lost 4 bases, leaving 4 bases of the junction unmatched. Per the germline V gene, CDR1 is SGHRS and CDR2 is YFSETQ. CDR3 length: 15 residues. CDR3 loop: CASSRDSSSGNTIYF. The CDR3 DNA reads as TGCGCCAGCAGCAGGGACAGCTCCTCTGGAAACACCATATATTTT.

The V gene is TRBV25-1, the J gene TRBJ2-5; 8 positions agree with TRBD1. Trimming cost V 1 base and J 5 bases; bases outside gene matches: 12. The CDR3 runs 17 residues. Germline V CDR1 and CDR2: MGHDK, SYGVNS. The CDR3 loop is CASSESRTGRNRETQYF. CDR3 nucleotides: TGTGCCAGCAGTGAATCCAGGACAGGGAGAAATAGGGAGACCCAGTACTTC.

The chain employs TRBV23-1 and TRBJ2-1, with 10 nucleotides matching TRBD2. TRBV23-1 is recorded as an ORF, its role being uncertain. V trimming: 3 bases; J trimming: 7 bases; junction bases outside the gene matches: 12. The CDR3 totals 17 residues. The CDR3 nucleotides are TGCGCCAGCAGTCAGACTCTTACTAGCGGGGTTTTGAATGAGCAGTTCTTC. Translated: CASSQTLTSGVLNEQFF.

The rearrangement joins TRBV19 to TRBJ1-5, with D tentatively TRBD1 (6 bases). The CDR3 totals 13 residues. The V and J ends lost 5 bases and 3 bases respectively, with 8 bases between them. Germline values: CDR1 LNHDA, CDR2 SQIVND (reference sequence). DNA for the CDR3: TGTGCCAGTAGTCGGGGGGCCAATCAGCCCCAGCATTTT. Translated, it gives CASSRGANQPQHF. Drawing the rest from reference TRBV19 and TRBJ1-5, the complete variable domain is DGGITQSPKYLFRKEGQNVTLSCEQNLNHDAMYWYRQDPGQGLRLIYYSQIVNDFQKGDIAEGYSVSREKKESFPLTVTSAQKNPTAFYLCASSRGANQPQHFGDGTRLSIL.

The genes are TRBV2 and TRBJ1-2; no reliable D call. Deletions cut 2 bases from V and 0 bases from J, with 13 bases between. The CDR3 totals 16 residues. Germline V lookup: CDR1 SNHLY, CDR2 FYNNEI. The CDR3 protein is CASSESSGETNYGYTF. CDR3 DNA sequence: TGTGCCAGCAGTGAATCTAGCGGGGAGACTAACTATGGCTACACCTTC.

The chain combines TRBV4-1 with TRBJ2-7, with D possibly TRBD2 on 5 matching bases. CDR1 and CDR2 (germline): MGHRA, YSYEKL. Trimming pared 1 base from V and 7 bases from J, leaving 14 bases between. The CDR3 length is 14 residues. The CDR3 nucleotides are TGCGCCAGCAGCCAAGTAGGGCGTCGGGGTGAGCAGTACTTC. Translation gives CASSQVGRRGEQYF.

The genes are TRBV9 and TRBJ2-3, with 10 bases identical to TRBD2. The length of the CDR3 is 19 residues. In germline, CDR1 is SGDLS, CDR2 YYNGEE. Trimming at V came to 1 base and at J to 5 bases, leaving 16 bases not matched to a gene. The CDR3 nucleotides are TGTGCCAGCAGCGTACGTCCCAGCGGGGGGGCCTATGAGAAAGATACGCAGTATTTT. The encoded protein is CASSVRPSGGAYEKDTQYF.

V gene TRBV2 combines with J gene TRBJ2-7; TRBD1 matches 7 bases. This CDR3 region has 12 residues. The trim removed 5 bases at V and 12 bases at J, leaving 10 bases unmatched. In germline, CDR1 is SNHLY, CDR2 FYNNEI. The CDR3 loop reads CASSTGTVVAYF. The CDR3 DNA sequence: TGTGCCAGCAGTACCGGGACAGTTGTCGCGTACTTC.

The sample holds a few counts of this clone. CDR3 bases: TGTGCCAGCAGATTACAGGGCGGCAGTTCACCCCTCCACTTT. Translation gives CASRLQGGSSPLHF. This sequence joins TRBV6-6 and TRBJ1-6, with D possibly matching TRBD1 (6 bases). The CDR3 runs to 14 residues. Trimming took 6 bases from V and 9 from J, leaving 15 bases between them. Germline CDR1 reads MNHNY; CDR2 reads SVGAGI (reference sequence).

This chain links TRBV7-9 with TRBJ1-1, with D possibly TRBD1 on 6 matching bases. This CDR3 region has 15 residues. V lost 5 bases, J lost 0 bases, and 13 bases lay in between. Germline CDR1 reads SEHNR; CDR2 reads FQNEAQ (reference sequence). The CDR3: CASSLLQGLNTEAFF. For the CDR3, the DNA is TGTGCCAGCAGCCTGTTACAGGGACTGAACACTGAAGCTTTCTTT.

The chain joins TRBV27 to TRBJ1-2, with TRBD1 identical over 10 bases. Germline loops: CDR1 MNHEY, CDR2 SMNVEV (reference sequence). The CDR3 has 16 residues. The V gene end was trimmed by 5 bases and the J gene end by 3 bases; junction bases not matched to a gene: 9. CDR3 nucleotides: TGTGCCAGCAGTCAAAGACAGGGGGCAAGTGACTATGGCTACACCTTC. This translates into CASSQRQGASDYGYTF.

The V gene is TRBV5-1, the J gene TRBJ1-1; D possibly corresponds to TRBD1 (5 bases). Trimming removed 0 bases at V and 6 bases at J, with 12 bases between. The CDR3 runs 14 residues. The V gene's germline CDR1 is SGHRS and CDR2 YFSETQ. The DNA of the CDR3 is TGCGCCAGCAGCTTGGAGGAAGGGGCCGCTGAAGCTTTCTTT. Translating it yields CASSLEEGAAEAFF.

The V call is TRBV7-9, the J call TRBJ2-1; D is perhaps TRBD2 (6 bases). V shed 5 bases and J shed 0 bases, with 8 bases lying between them. The CDR3 runs to 14 residues. The germline V gene encodes CDR1 SEHNR and CDR2 FQNEAQ (reference sequence). In nucleotides, the CDR3 is TGTGCCAGCAGCGTGCGGGACTCCTACAATGAGCAGTTCTTC. This gives the protein CASSVRDSYNEQFF. Supplemented by reference TRBV7-9 and TRBJ2-1, the full variable domain reads DTGVSQNPRHKITKRGQNVTFRCDPISEHNRLYWYRQTLGQGPEFLTYFQNEAQLEKSRLLSDRFSAERPKGSFSTLEIQRTEQGDSAMYLCASSVRDSYNEQFFGPGTRLTVL.

The J gene is TRBJ1-5, the V gene TRBV5-6, with no clear D. The CDR3 runs to 15 residues. Germline loops: CDR1 SGHDT, CDR2 YYEEEE. V lost 3 bases and J lost 2, with 12 bases in between. The CDR3 DNA follows: TGTGCCAGCAGCTGGAGGGTGGAGGGCAATCAGCCCCAGCATTTT. Translation gives CASSWRVEGNQPQHF.

This sequence joins TRBV7-9 and TRBJ1-1, with D possibly being TRBD1 (5 bases). The germline V gene has CDR1 SEHNR and CDR2 FQNEAQ (reference sequence). Trimming stripped 1 base from V and 4 bases from J, with 10 bases between. This CDR3 has 14 residues. The CDR3 bases are TGTGCCAGCAGCTTAGACAGGACGGGCACTGAAGCTTTCTTT. This sequence encodes CASSLDRTGTEAFF.